The next 21 T cell receptor beta chains were all read from a single sample in a study of metastatic and nonmetastatic thyroid tumors. TCRdb reassembled clones from the PCR reads with MiXCR. The data contain roughly 15,000 clones, around a quarter of them singletons. Before thyroid surgery, none of the patients had received any treatment. Specimen: adjacent normal tissue. These receptors came from a female donor with papillary thyroid cancer or a benign thyroid nodule (not recorded which). Some clones in this sample may be carry-over from other donors' samples.

This rearrangement joins TRBV30 to TRBJ1-4; D is uncertain. The CDR3 contains 17 residues. The V and J ends lost 3 bases and 3 bases respectively, with 20 bases between them. Germline values: CDR1 GTSNPN, CDR2 SVGIG (reference sequence). The CDR3 region is CAWSEGWRPSANEKLFF. CDR3 coding DNA: TGTGCCTGGAGCGAAGGGTGGCGACCCTCGGCTAATGAAAAACTGTTTTTT.

This clone was seen more than once but under ten times. The rearrangement uses TRBV7-9 and TRBJ2-1; unclear D gene. The germline V and J ends were trimmed by 0 bases and 9 bases, with 6 bases remaining between them. Germline loops: CDR1 SEHNR, CDR2 FQNEAQ (reference sequence). The CDR3 is made up of 12 amino acids. Here the CDR3 reads CASSLARGEQFF. The CDR3 bases are TGTGCCAGCAGCTTAGCGCGAGGTGAGCAGTTCTTC.

This clone is medium-sized in the sample. This rearrangement joins TRBV15 to TRBJ2-3; no clear D gene. Germline CDR1 is LNHNV and CDR2 is YYDKDF (reference sequence). Deletions cut 4 bases from V and 0 bases from J, with 17 bases between. CDR3 size: 17 residues. The CDR3 region has the DNA TGTGCCACCAGCACCGGACGGGCTGCAGCTAGCACAGATACGCAGTATTTT. Residues: CATSTGRAAASTDTQYF.

This chain connects TRBV15 to TRBJ2-7; D uncertain. Trimming stripped 0 bases from V and 5 bases from J, with 14 bases between. The length of the CDR3 is 15 residues. From germline, CDR1 is LNHNV and CDR2 YYDKDF (reference sequence). CDR3 sequence: CATSRDFPPLHEQYF. CDR3 DNA sequence: TGTGCCACCAGCAGAGATTTCCCCCCCTTGCACGAGCAGTACTTC.

This clone was counted between two and nine times. This chain joins TRBV27 and TRBJ2-1, with 8 bases lining up with TRBD2. Germline CDR1 reads MNHEY; CDR2 reads SMNVEV (reference sequence). The CDR3 consists of 15 residues. V shed 3 bases and J 6 bases; nucleotides not matched to a gene: 7. The CDR3 is CASSLMAGGRNEQFF. The CDR3 DNA follows: TGTGCCAGCAGTTTGATGGCGGGAGGCCGCAATGAGCAGTTCTTC.

About this clone itself: At one boundary the junction diverges from the germline segment, which might be a read error. The chain is built from TRBV11-3 and TRBJ2-7, with D possibly being TRBD2 (6 bases). CDR3 size: 12 residues. CDR1 is SGHNT, CDR2 YENEEA, per germline. The CDR3 here is CASSLGGGTKTF. The CDR3 bases are TGTGCCAGCAGCTTAGGAGGCGGGACGAAAACATTC.

The chain links TRBV5-6 to TRBJ2-2, with TRBD2 as a possible D gene (5 bases). CDR1 and CDR2 from the germline V gene are SGHDT and YYEEEE. V dropped 4 bases and J dropped 6 bases, with 13 bases sitting between them. The CDR3 covers 14 residues. The DNA for the CDR3 is TGTGCCAGCAGCCCCCGAGCGGACTCCGGGGAGCTGTTTTTT. Protein product: CASSPRADSGELFF.

This clone was observed a handful of times. A read error may produce the germline difference seen at one junction end. The V gene is TRBV12-3 or TRBV12-4, the J gene TRBJ2-5; perhaps TRBD2 as D (6 bases). CDR3 length: 13 residues. CDR3 protein: CASSLVTRENQYF. The CDR3 DNA reads as TGTGCCAGCAGTTTAGTGACTAGGGAGAACCAGTACTTC.

The chain recombines TRBV20-1 with TRBJ2-7; TRBD2 might be the D (6 bases). V was cut by 6 bases and J by 0 bases, with 21 bases left in between. This CDR3 has 16 residues. Per germline, CDR1 DFQATT and CDR2 SNEGSKA (reference sequence). CDR3 coding DNA: TGCAGTGCGCCCGGGGGTATTAGCGGAGACTCCTACGAGCAGTACTTC. It is translated as CSAPGGISGDSYEQYF.

J is TRBJ1-5 and V is TRBV6-1, with D hard to call. The length of the CDR3 is 13 residues. From germline, CDR1 is MNHNS and CDR2 SASEGT. Deletions cut 8 bases from V and 4 bases from J, with 12 bases between. The chain's CDR3 is CASWTQENQPQHF. CDR3 bases: TGTGCCAGCTGGACCCAGGAAAATCAGCCCCAGCATTTT.

Worth noting for this clone: One end of the junction varies from germline; a read error may be responsible. The chain links TRBV9 to TRBJ2-2, with 10 bases lining up with TRBD2. The V gene's germline CDR1 is SGDLS and CDR2 YYNGEE. The length of the CDR3 is 17 residues. The CDR3, as DNA: TGTGCCAGCAGCGTTCCAGCGGGAGGGCCGGTCACCGGGGAGCTGTCTTTT. Encoded protein: CASSVPAGGPVTGELSF.

The chain employs TRBV19 and TRBJ2-1; tentative D call: TRBD2 (6 bases). The CDR3 loop spans 17 amino acids. The germline gives CDR1 LNHDA, CDR2 SQIVND (reference sequence). V was pared by 6 bases and J by 3 bases, with 21 bases between. In DNA form, the CDR3 reads TGTGCCAGTAGAAGAGGGGCGGGCGGGACTTACTACAATGAGCAGTTCTTC. Encoded protein: CASRRGAGGTYYNEQFF.

By share, this clone counts as medium-sized. J is TRBJ1-5 and V is TRBV2; possible D gene TRBD1, 5 bases. The CDR3 covers 16 residues. The V and J ends lost 4 bases and 0 bases respectively, with 13 bases between them. The germline gives CDR1 SNHLY, CDR2 FYNNEI. The CDR3 reads CASSGRQQYSNQPQHF. Here the CDR3 DNA reads TGTGCCAGCAGTGGGAGACAGCAATATAGCAATCAGCCCCAGCATTTT. Full variable domain (missing parts from reference TRBV2 and TRBJ1-5): EPEVTQTPSHQVTQMGQEVILRCVPISNHLYFYWYRQILGQKVEFLVSFYNNEISEKSEIFDDQFSVERPDGSNFTLKIRSTKLEDSAMYFCASSGRQQYSNQPQHFGDGTRLSIL.

In this sample, this clone turned up a few times. An end of the junction does not agree with germline; a read error may underlie this. The chain recombines TRBV15 with TRBJ2-1; TRBD2 agrees at 7 bases. The CDR3 runs to 17 residues. In germline, CDR1 is LNHNV, CDR2 YYDKDF (reference sequence). This CDR3 is CATSRVPSGSSYNEQFF. CDR3 sequence (DNA): TGTGCCACCAGTAGAGTTCCTAGCGGCAGCTCCTACAATGAGCAGTTCTTC. Supplemented by reference TRBV15 and TRBJ2-1, the full variable domain reads DAMVIQNPRYQVTQFGKPVTLSCSQTLNHNVMYWYQQKSSQAPKLLFHYYDKDFNNEADTPDNFQSRRPNTSFCFLDIRSPGLGDTAMYLCATSRVPSGSSYNEQFFGPGTRLTVL.

The chain joins TRBV30 to TRBJ1-2, with 11 nucleotides matching TRBD1. The junction had 9 bases not matched to a gene; V was cut back by 0 bases and J by 6 bases. The CDR3 runs to 16 residues. CDR1 and CDR2 (germline): GTSNPN, SVGIG (reference sequence). Here the CDR3 DNA reads TGTGCCTGGAGTGTCAGTGTTTGGGACAGGGGGAATGGCTACACCTTC. It codes for CAWSVSVWDRGNGYTF.

This clone was seen a few times. The gene calls are TRBV6-6 and TRBJ2-1; the D is unclear. Germline CDR1 is MNHNY and CDR2 is SVGAGI (reference sequence). Deletions cut 2 bases from V and 9 bases from J, with 8 bases between. This CDR3 spans 12 amino acids. CDR3 amino acids: CASSYGSSEQFF. The CDR3 nucleotides are TGTGCCAGCAGTTACGGGTCGAGTGAGCAGTTCTTC.

To note about this clone: Other nucleotide sequences in the sample specify the same CDR3. The chain uses TRBV7-8 and TRBJ2-7, with TRBD2 matching 10 bases. This CDR3 region has 15 residues. Germline-derived CDR1 and CDR2 are SGHVS and FQNEAQ. V lost 2 bases and J lost 0; bases outside the gene matches: 1. CDR3 protein: CASSLRTSGSYEQYF. CDR3 DNA: TGTGCCAGCAGCTTACGGACTAGCGGCTCCTACGAGCAGTACTTC. Complete variable domain (other parts from reference TRBV7-8 and TRBJ2-7): GAGVSQSPRYKVAKRGQDVALRCDPISGHVSLFWYQQALGQGPEFLTYFQNEAQLDKSGLPSDRFFAERPEGSVSTLKIQRTQQEDSAVYLCASSLRTSGSYEQYFGPGTRLTVT.

This clone was seen a few times. This rearrangement joins TRBV6-2 or TRBV6-3 to TRBJ2-7, with D maybe TRBD2 (6 bases). Per the germline V gene, CDR1 is MNHEY and CDR2 is SVGEGT. Trimming took 6 bases from V and 0 from J, leaving 15 bases between them. The CDR3 is 15 residues long. The CDR3 DNA reads TGTGCCAGCAGGGACGTGGGACTGCCCTCCTACGAGCAGTACTTC. Protein: CASRDVGLPSYEQYF.

This clone occurred a few times. V gene TRBV29-1 combines with J gene TRBJ2-7; 9 bases are shared with TRBD1. Germline V lookup: CDR1 SQVTM, CDR2 ANQGSEA. The CDR3 spans 13 residues. J gave up 5 bases and V 4 bases, and 6 bases lay outside the gene matches. The CDR3 DNA sequence: TGCAGCGTTGGACCGGGACAGGGCCACGAGCAGTACTTC. It encodes CSVGPGQGHEQYF.

V usage is TRBV6-5 and J usage is TRBJ2-6; no definite D call. The CDR3 runs to 15 residues. Germline V CDR1 and CDR2: MNHEY, SVGAGI. V was pared by 2 bases and J by 6 bases, with 11 bases between. CDR3 nucleotides: TGTGCCAGCAGTTACCTTATCGCTGTGGCCAACGTCCTGACTTTC. Amino acid sequence: CASSYLIAVANVLTF.

As regards this clone: A single base separates this from a much larger clone, so it may be a read error. Distinct nucleotide sequences in the sample also encode this CDR3. The V and J genes are TRBV5-1 and TRBJ1-5; unclear D gene. Germline CDR1 reads SGHRS; CDR2 reads YFSETQ. CDR3 length equals 13 residues. The CDR3 loop is CASSLSGDQPQHF. The CDR3 DNA reads as TGCGCCAGCAGCTTGTCGGGAGACCAGCCCCAGCATTTC.